These 22 T cell receptor beta chains came from one sample sequenced in a study of T-cell memory formation after mild COVID-19 (dated by TCRdb to about 2021). Receptor amplification or capture employed 5' RACE. Sequencer: Illumina NovaSeq 6000. Clones were called with MiXCR by TCRdb after fastp trimmed the public reads at Q25, and only in-frame beta chains were retained. Rows are combined by CDR3 protein, so each entry shows the most common genes and DNA. This sample is represented by around 200,000 distinct CDR3 sequences; about 27% of them were singletons. The ten largest clones capture roughly 11% of the sample. Specimen: PBMCs or a T cell subset sorted from them (not recorded which). These receptors all stem from an adult woman who had mild COVID-19 (a few samples of this study predate the infection). The sample titles of this study are shuffled in the database, so cell type and time point are left out; the donor was told from shared clones.

This sequence joins TRBV14 and TRBJ2-1; a weak D match, TRBD1 (6 bases). This CDR3 contains 13 residues. The ends were cut back, 5 bases at V and 4 bases at J, with 9 bases in the middle. The germline V gene encodes CDR1 SGHDN and CDR2 FVKESK. The CDR3 sequence is CASSDGQYNEQFF. CDR3 DNA sequence: TGTGCCAGCAGCGACGGACAGTACAATGAGCAGTTCTTC.

The chain couples TRBV12-3 or TRBV12-4 to TRBJ1-1, with D possibly being TRBD1 (5 bases). The CDR3 totals 17 residues. The ends were cut back, 7 bases at V and 3 bases at J, with 24 bases in the middle. The CDR3 sequence is CASTLPGVGRGDTEAFF. In DNA, the CDR3 is TGTGCCAGCACCCTCCCCGGCGTAGGGAGAGGGGACACTGAAGCTTTCTTT.

The chain employs TRBV4-1 and TRBJ1-2; D is unclear. Trimming took 0 bases from V and 5 from J, leaving 13 bases between them. This CDR3 contains 15 residues. Germline lookup yields CDR1 MGHRA and CDR2 YSYEKL. The CDR3 coding sequence is TGCGCCAGCAGCCAAGACGGCTTCCTAACTTATGGCTACACCTTC. It codes for CASSQDGFLTYGYTF.

This clonotype has only a few counts. The CDR3 protein is CASSSDYGYTF. The CDR3 nucleotides are TGTGCCAGTAGTTCCGACTATGGCTACACCTTC. This chain connects TRBV19 to TRBJ1-2, with D hard to call. The length of the CDR3 is 11 residues. Germline-derived CDR1 and CDR2 are LNHDA and SQIVND (reference sequence). Trimming took 5 bases from V and 3 from J, leaving 4 bases between them.

V is TRBV7-8 and J is TRBJ2-3; D remains ambiguous. Germline values: CDR1 SGHVS, CDR2 FQNEAQ. The CDR3 spans 15 residues. V gave up 4 bases and J gave up 3 bases, with 14 bases separating them. CDR3 sequence reads: CASSSRLGATDTQYF. The CDR3 DNA follows: TGTGCCAGCAGCTCTCGACTTGGAGCGACAGATACGCAGTATTTT.

J is TRBJ2-4 and V is TRBV6-2 or TRBV6-3, with D maybe TRBD1 (5 bases). The CDR3 is 15 residues long. CDR1 MNHEY and CDR2 SVGEGT come from the germline V gene. V shed 0 bases and J shed 8 bases, with 14 bases lying between them. The CDR3 coding sequence is TGTGCCAGCAGTTACTCCTTCGGACAAATGGACATTCAGTACTTC. It codes for CASSYSFGQMDIQYF.

The chain links TRBV6-2 or TRBV6-3 to TRBJ2-3; 12 nucleotides align to TRBD2. Germline CDR1 MNHEY, CDR2 SVGEGT. CDR3 length equals 15 residues. V gave up 2 bases and J gave up 5 bases; unmatched junction bases: 2. The CDR3 region is CASSYRGLAGDTQYF. The DNA of the CDR3 is TGTGCCAGCAGTTACCGGGGACTAGCGGGAGATACGCAGTATTTT.

The chain joins TRBV20-1 to TRBJ1-5, with D uncertain. V was pared by 6 bases and J by 6 bases, with 15 bases between. The germline gives CDR1 DFQATT, CDR2 SNEGSKA (reference sequence). The CDR3 covers 13 residues. CDR3 nucleotide sequence: TGCAGTGCAAGCTCAGGAACGGGTCAGCCCCAGCATTTT. Protein product: CSASSGTGQPQHF.

The chain is built from TRBV19 and TRBJ1-1; D unresolved. Trimming removed 10 bases from V and 0 bases from J, with 12 bases in between. The CDR3 has 13 residues. Germline V gene sequence: CDR1 LNHDA, CDR2 SQIVND (reference sequence). The CDR3 DNA sequence: TGTGCCATATCAAGGACCCTGAACACTGAAGCTTTCTTT. Translation: CAISRTLNTEAFF.

This clonotype was detected a few times. This chain links TRBV29-1 with TRBJ2-7; no firm D call. Germline V gene sequence: CDR1 SQVTM, CDR2 ANQGSEA. The V end lost 0 bases, the J end lost 0 bases, and 6 bases lay between the germline ends. The CDR3 runs to 13 residues. The CDR3 protein is CSVEDGYSYEQYF. The CDR3 coding sequence is TGCAGCGTTGAAGACGGATACTCCTACGAGCAGTACTTC.

This clonotype has just a few counts. The chain employs TRBV6-2 or TRBV6-3 and TRBJ2-7; TRBD2 agrees at 8 bases. Germline CDR1 is MNHEY and CDR2 is SVGEGT. V trimming: 6 bases; J trimming: 2 bases; junction bases outside the gene matches: 6. The CDR3 covers 14 residues. The DNA for the CDR3 is TGTGCCAGCAGAAGCGGGAGTACCCCCTACGAGCAGTACTTC. It yields the protein CASRSGSTPYEQYF.

The chain has TRBV9 and TRBJ2-2; tentatively, D is TRBD2 (5 bases). V lost 3 bases, J lost 4 bases, and 16 bases lay in between. Germline CDR1 SGDLS, CDR2 YYNGEE. This CDR3 is 16 amino acids long. The CDR3 is CASSAIGYGSTGELFF. CDR3 bases: TGTGCCAGCAGCGCAATAGGGTATGGGAGCACCGGGGAGCTGTTTTTT.

The gene calls are TRBV5-4 and TRBJ2-5; 8 bases agree with TRBD2. The CDR3 totals 15 residues. Germline values: CDR1 SGHNT, CDR2 YYREEE (reference sequence). The J segment lost 1 base and the V segment lost 3 bases, leaving 5 bases of the junction unmatched. The chain's CDR3 is CASSYLAGTQETQYF. CDR3 in DNA: TGTGCCAGCAGCTACTTAGCGGGAACCCAAGAGACCCAGTACTTC.

This clonotype was seen only a few times. The CDR3 coding sequence is TGCGCCAGCAGCCAAGATTTAGGGGATACGCAGTATTTT. Protein sequence: CASSQDLGDTQYF. The chain recombines TRBV4-3 with TRBJ2-3; D uncertain. In germline, CDR1 is LGHNA, CDR2 YSLEER. The V and J ends lost 0 bases and 6 bases respectively, with 7 bases between them. The CDR3 length is 13 residues.

This clonotype was seen only a few times. The chain has TRBV4-2 and TRBJ1-5, with TRBD1 matching over 7 bases. Germline V lookup: CDR1 LGHNA, CDR2 YNFKEQ. The CDR3 totals 15 residues. J lost 7 bases, V lost 0 bases, and 6 bases had no gene match. In nucleotides, the CDR3 is TGTGCCAGCAGCCAAGAGGACAGGCCGGGGCAGCCCCAGCATTTT. Encoded protein: CASSQEDRPGQPQHF.

The sample holds a few counts of this clonotype. The chain employs TRBV12-3 or TRBV12-4 and TRBJ2-7; TRBD2 might be the D (6 bases). This CDR3 is built from 14 residues. With 1 base removed from V and 4 bases from J, the gap between germline ends came to 11 bases. The CDR3 DNA is TGTGCCAGCAGTTTAGTTGGCGGGAAGTACGAGCAGTACTTC. Amino acids: CASSLVGGKYEQYF.

The genes are TRBV21-1 and TRBJ2-1; the listed D gene, TRBD2, was not tested against the DNA. TRBV21-1 is flagged as a pseudogene. CDR3 length: 17 amino acids. This CDR3 reads CASSKWNYSGGYNEQFF. In DNA, the CDR3 is TGTGCCAGCAGCAAATGGAATTATAGCGGGGGGTACAATGAGCAGTTCTTC.

A few counts support this clonotype. The rearrangement joins TRBV20-1 to TRBJ1-2, with D tentatively TRBD1 (5 bases). Looked up from germline, CDR1 is DFQATT and CDR2 is SNEGSKA (reference sequence). CDR3 length equals 14 residues. V was pared by 1 base and J by 5 bases, with 14 bases between. CDR3 in DNA: TGCAGTGCTAGAGGAACCGGGACGGAGTATGGCTACACCTTC. Translation: CSARGTGTEYGYTF.

This clonotype turned up a few times. V and J are TRBV18 and TRBJ1-1; no clear D gene. CDR3 size: 13 residues. V lost 3 bases and J 0 bases, leaving 5 bases between the germline ends. CDR1 and CDR2 from the germline V gene are KGHSH and LQKENI. The DNA of the CDR3 is TGTGCCAGCTCACCCCAGATGAACACTGAAGCTTTCTTT. It codes for CASSPQMNTEAFF.

This clonotype was found a few times. The chain recombines TRBV5-6 with TRBJ1-5; D is uncertain. Germline V gene lookup returns CDR1 SGHDT and CDR2 YYEEEE. Between the trimmed V and J ends, which lost 4 bases and 1 base, there was a span of 3 bases. The CDR3 totals 12 residues. This CDR3 reads CASSTSNQPQHF. CDR3 nucleotides: TGTGCCAGCAGCACAAGCAATCAGCCCCAGCATTTT.

V gene TRBV4-2 combines with J gene TRBJ2-7; tentatively, D is TRBD2 (5 bases). In germline, CDR1 is LGHNA, CDR2 YNFKEQ. This CDR3 is built from 15 residues. V lost 0 bases, J lost 2 bases, and 11 bases lay in between. CDR3 in DNA: TGTGCCAGCAGCCAAGAGCCCAGCGGAGCCTACGAGCAGTACTTC. Protein: CASSQEPSGAYEQYF.

The V gene is TRBV4-3, the J gene TRBJ1-2; D is ambiguous. The CDR3 length is 14 residues. V lost 0 bases to trimming and J lost 3 bases, with 8 bases between them. Germline values: CDR1 LGHNA, CDR2 YSLEER. The CDR3 bases are TGCGCCAGCAGCCAAGAATATCGGGACTATGGCTACACCTTC. This gives the protein CASSQEYRDYGYTF.